A selection of T cell receptor beta chains follows, all from one sample in a study of blood T cell repertoires in COVID-19. TCRdb's table, derived via immunoSEQ multiplex PCR, lists solely in-frame clones and lacks some. This repertoire shows under 350,000 clones, around 85% found once; its top ten account for around 4.4%. The sequenced sample consisted of PBMCs or T cells enriched from blood (not recorded which). Source of these receptors: a woman between 40 and 55 years old with acute COVID-19. CDR3s include the opening cysteine and the closing phenylalanine or tryptophan. The order of the fields is clone size, J gene, V gene, D gene, CDR3 DNA, CDR3 protein. A D gene is named only where the DNA matches it firmly. Not every row has a clone size; where given, it reads once, few, many or a size class.

clone size: .
J gene: TRBJ2-5
V gene: TRBV6-2/TRBV6-3
D gene: TRBD2
CDR3 DNA: TGTGCCAGCAGTGAGACGAGCGGGGGAGGACAAGAGACCCAGTACTTC
CDR3 protein: CASSETSGGGQETQYF

clone size: .
J gene: TRBJ1-4
V gene: TRBV19
D gene: TRBD1
CDR3 DNA: TGTGCCAGTACCCGGGACAGGGGTATTGCAACTAATGAAAAACTGTTTTTT
CDR3 protein: CASTRDRGIATNEKLFF

clone size: .
J gene: TRBJ1-1
V gene: TRBV11-2
D gene: .
CDR3 DNA: TGTGCCAGCAGCTTAAGTCTCTGGCCAGGCACTGAAGCTTTCTTT
CDR3 protein: CASSLSLWPGTEAFF

clone size: .
J gene: TRBJ1-2
V gene: TRBV9
D gene: .
CDR3 DNA: TGTGCCAGCAGCGTAGACACAGACTATGGCTACACCTTC
CDR3 protein: CASSVDTDYGYTF

clone size: .
J gene: TRBJ1-6
V gene: TRBV6-5
D gene: TRBD1
CDR3 DNA: TGTGCCAGCAGGACCCTGACAGGGCCCAATTCACCCCTCCACTTT
CDR3 protein: CASRTLTGPNSPLHF

clone size: .
J gene: TRBJ2-5
V gene: TRBV18
D gene: TRBD1
CDR3 DNA: TGTGCCAGCTCACCACCAAGGACAGGGTTGGGAGAGACCCAGTACTTC
CDR3 protein: CASSPPRTGLGETQYF

clone size: .
J gene: TRBJ2-7
V gene: TRBV16
D gene: TRBD2
CDR3 DNA: TGTGCCAGCAGCCAAGTATTCCCTGGGAGGGTACACGAGCAGTACTTC
CDR3 protein: CASSQVFPGRVHEQYF

clone size: .
J gene: TRBJ1-3
V gene: TRBV12-5
D gene: .
CDR3 DNA: TGTGCTAGTGGTTTGGCAGCCTTACGGGGGAAATCTGGAAACACCATATATTTT
CDR3 protein: CASGLAALRGKSGNTIYF

clone size: .
J gene: TRBJ2-7
V gene: TRBV6-1
D gene: .
CDR3 DNA: TGTGCCAGCGGTGGGCAGGGCCCATCTACCATCTACGAGCAGTACTTC
CDR3 protein: CASGGQGPSTIYEQYF

clone size: once
J gene: TRBJ2-7
V gene: TRBV3-1/TRBV3-2
D gene: .
CDR3 DNA: TGTGCCAGCAGCCCTACCCGTCTCGGGGTGGGGGAGCAGTACTTC
CDR3 protein: CASSPTRLGVGEQYF

clone size: .
J gene: TRBJ2-5
V gene: TRBV5-4
D gene: .
CDR3 DNA: TGTGCCAGCAGCAGGGGGGGAACCCAGTACTTC
CDR3 protein: CASSRGGTQYF

clone size: .
J gene: TRBJ1-1
V gene: TRBV6-2/TRBV6-3
D gene: .
CDR3 DNA: TGTGCCAGCAGTTATGTTCTAGGGAGCACTGAAGCTTTCTTT
CDR3 protein: CASSYVLGSTEAFF

clone size: .
J gene: TRBJ1-2
V gene: TRBV19
D gene: .
CDR3 DNA: TGTGCCAGTCACAACGACCGGGAACTCTATGGCTACACCTTC
CDR3 protein: CASHNDRELYGYTF

clone size: .
J gene: TRBJ1-1
V gene: TRBV6-5
D gene: TRBD1
CDR3 DNA: TGTGCCAGCCGGACAGGGACGAACACTGAAGCTTTCTTT
CDR3 protein: CASRTGTNTEAFF

clone size: .
J gene: TRBJ2-7
V gene: TRBV5-1
D gene: .
CDR3 DNA: TGCGCCAGCAGCTTGGATGTGTCGGGCAGGGTTGGGTACGAGCAGTACTTC
CDR3 protein: CASSLDVSGRVGYEQYF

clone size: .
J gene: TRBJ2-3
V gene: TRBV7-7
D gene: .
CDR3 DNA: TGTGCCAGCAGCTCGGCGGACAACCACACAGATACGCAGTATTTT
CDR3 protein: CASSSADNHTDTQYF

clone size: .
J gene: TRBJ2-5
V gene: TRBV5-1
D gene: .
CDR3 DNA: TGCGCCAGCAGCTTGTTTAGCCAAGAGACCCAGTACTTC
CDR3 protein: CASSLFSQETQYF

clone size: .
J gene: TRBJ1-5
V gene: TRBV7-2
D gene: .
CDR3 DNA: TGTGCCAGCAGCTTGATTACGAGTAGCAATCAGCCCCAGCATTTT
CDR3 protein: CASSLITSSNQPQHF

clone size: few
J gene: TRBJ1-2
V gene: TRBV7-6
D gene: .
CDR3 DNA: TGTGCCAGCAGCCGGACACCTAAGGACTATGGCTACACCTTC
CDR3 protein: CASSRTPKDYGYTF

clone size: .
J gene: TRBJ2-7
V gene: TRBV6-2/TRBV6-3
D gene: TRBD2
CDR3 DNA: TGTGCCAGCAGTGCTAGCGGGGGGCTAATAAAGTCCTACGAGCAGTACTTC
CDR3 protein: CASSASGGLIKSYEQYF

clone size: .
J gene: TRBJ2-3
V gene: TRBV24-1
D gene: .
CDR3 DNA: TGTGCCACCAGCAAAACGGGGACAGATACGCAGTATTTT
CDR3 protein: CATSKTGTDTQYF

clone size: .
J gene: TRBJ1-5
V gene: TRBV6-5
D gene: .
CDR3 DNA: TGTGCCAGCAGAAAACAGGGAACCGCGCCCCAGCATTTT
CDR3 protein: CASRKQGTAPQHF

clone size: .
J gene: TRBJ2-7
V gene: TRBV7-8
D gene: TRBD1
CDR3 DNA: TGTGCCAGCAGCTTCTCGGACAGGGGAGACTACGAGCAGTACTTC
CDR3 protein: CASSFSDRGDYEQYF

clone size: once
J gene: TRBJ2-2
V gene: TRBV5-1
D gene: .
CDR3 DNA: TGCGCCAGCAGCTCCGAAACAGGGTCCGGGGAGCTGTTTTTT
CDR3 protein: CASSSETGSGELFF

clone size: .
J gene: TRBJ1-6
V gene: TRBV5-1
D gene: TRBD1
CDR3 DNA: TGCGCCAGCAGCGAACAGGACAGGGTTGGGAGGAGGAATAATTCACCCCTCCACTTT
CDR3 protein: CASSEQDRVGRRNNSPLHF

clone size: .
J gene: TRBJ2-3
V gene: TRBV7-2
D gene: TRBD2
CDR3 DNA: TGTGCCAGCAGCGCCAGGGAGGGCCGAGGCACAGATACGCAGTATTTT
CDR3 protein: CASSAREGRGTDTQYF

clone size: .
J gene: TRBJ1-1
V gene: TRBV7-2
D gene: .
CDR3 DNA: TGTGCCAGCAGCTCCAAGACAGGACTGGTGGCTTTCTTT
CDR3 protein: CASSSKTGLVAFF

clone size: .
J gene: TRBJ2-3
V gene: TRBV3-1/TRBV3-2
D gene: .
CDR3 DNA: TGTGCCAGCAGCCGCGCCCACACAGATACGCAGTATTTT
CDR3 protein: CASSRAHTDTQYF

clone size: .
J gene: TRBJ1-2
V gene: TRBV6-6
D gene: TRBD1
CDR3 DNA: TGTGCCAGCAGTTTCCCAGACAGGGTTAGTGGGAATGGCTACACCTTC
CDR3 protein: CASSFPDRVSGNGYTF

clone size: .
J gene: TRBJ2-2
V gene: TRBV7-2
D gene: .
CDR3 DNA: TGTGCCAGCAGCTTCAGGAAAAAGAACACCGGGGAGCTGTTTTTT
CDR3 protein: CASSFRKKNTGELFF

clone size: few
J gene: TRBJ1-2
V gene: TRBV3-1/TRBV3-2
D gene: .
CDR3 DNA: TGTGCCAGCAGCCAAGATGTGGGACTCTATGGCTACACCTTC
CDR3 protein: CASSQDVGLYGYTF

clone size: .
J gene: TRBJ2-6
V gene: TRBV29-1
D gene: .
CDR3 DNA: TGCAGCGTCGCAAATGTTGCCGGTGGGGCCAACGTCCTGACTTTC
CDR3 protein: CSVANVAGGANVLTF

clone size: .
J gene: TRBJ2-1
V gene: TRBV24-1
D gene: TRBD2
CDR3 DNA: TGTGCCACCAGTGACTCGGGACTAGCTAACAATGAGCAGTTCTTC
CDR3 protein: CATSDSGLANNEQFF

clone size: .
J gene: TRBJ2-7
V gene: TRBV7-2
D gene: TRBD2
CDR3 DNA: TGTGCCAGCAGCTCCGCTAGCGGCTACGAGCAGTACTTC
CDR3 protein: CASSSASGYEQYF

clone size: .
J gene: TRBJ2-5
V gene: TRBV5-5
D gene: .
CDR3 DNA: TGTGCCAGCAGCTCCGGGACACTTCGAGAGACCCAGTACTTC
CDR3 protein: CASSSGTLRETQYF

clone size: .
J gene: TRBJ2-5
V gene: TRBV24-1
D gene: TRBD2
CDR3 DNA: TGTGCCACGAGCGGGGCGGGTTCCCAAGAGACCCAGTACTTC
CDR3 protein: CATSGAGSQETQYF

clone size: .
J gene: TRBJ2-3
V gene: TRBV6-5
D gene: .
CDR3 DNA: TGTGCCAGCAGTTACTCGCTCACCCGCTACACAGATACGCAGTATTTT
CDR3 protein: CASSYSLTRYTDTQYF

clone size: .
J gene: TRBJ1-6
V gene: TRBV19
D gene: .
CDR3 DNA: TGTGCCAGTAGTATTGGATTAGAGCGTTCACCCCTCCACTTT
CDR3 protein: CASSIGLERSPLHF

clone size: .
J gene: TRBJ2-7
V gene: TRBV5-1
D gene: TRBD1
CDR3 DNA: TGCGCCAGCAGCTTGTCCGGACAGGGGTACGAGCAGTACTTC
CDR3 protein: CASSLSGQGYEQYF

clone size: .
J gene: TRBJ2-1
V gene: TRBV7-9
D gene: .
CDR3 DNA: TGTGCCAGCAGCTTAGAGACAACTTACAATGAGCAGTTCTTC
CDR3 protein: CASSLETTYNEQFF

clone size: .
J gene: TRBJ2-7
V gene: TRBV7-2
D gene: .
CDR3 DNA: TGTGCCAGCAGCCTACAGGTCACCTACGAGCAGTACTTC
CDR3 protein: CASSLQVTYEQYF

clone size: .
J gene: TRBJ1-5
V gene: TRBV28
D gene: TRBD1
CDR3 DNA: TGTGCCAGCAGTGCGGGGACAGGGAAACAGCCCCAGCATTTT
CDR3 protein: CASSAGTGKQPQHF

clone size: once
J gene: TRBJ2-7
V gene: TRBV29-1
D gene: .
CDR3 DNA: TGCAGCGTTTCAGGGAACTCCTACGAGCAGTACTTC
CDR3 protein: CSVSGNSYEQYF

clone size: .
J gene: TRBJ1-1
V gene: TRBV5-1
D gene: .
CDR3 DNA: TGCGCCAGCAGCTTGGCTCAGGGAAGGAACACTGAAGCTTTCTTT
CDR3 protein: CASSLAQGRNTEAFF

clone size: .
J gene: TRBJ2-1
V gene: TRBV5-1
D gene: .
CDR3 DNA: TGCGCCAGCAGCCTAGTCCGGGACTCCTCCTACAATGAGCAGTTCTTC
CDR3 protein: CASSLVRDSSYNEQFF

clone size: few
J gene: TRBJ1-2
V gene: TRBV5-4
D gene: .
CDR3 DNA: TGTGCCAGCAGCTTGGAAGCAGGAACCTATGGCTACACCTTC
CDR3 protein: CASSLEAGTYGYTF

clone size: .
J gene: TRBJ1-1
V gene: TRBV6-6
D gene: .
CDR3 DNA: TGTGCCAGCAGAAACAACGGAGCCATGAACACTGAAGCTTTCTTT
CDR3 protein: CASRNNGAMNTEAFF

clone size: .
J gene: TRBJ2-3
V gene: TRBV19
D gene: .
CDR3 DNA: TGTGCCAGTAGTAAGTTGGGGCTGGATACGCAGTATTTT
CDR3 protein: CASSKLGLDTQYF

clone size: few
J gene: TRBJ1-4
V gene: TRBV3-1/TRBV3-2
D gene: TRBD1
CDR3 DNA: TGTGCCAGCAGCCAACTCGGGGACAGCCATAATGAAAAACTGTTTTTT
CDR3 protein: CASSQLGDSHNEKLFF

clone size: once
J gene: TRBJ1-1
V gene: TRBV7-2
D gene: .
CDR3 DNA: TGTGCCAGCAGCTTATTCCTGGGGGGGGCCAAAGAGGGGCTCTTT
CDR3 protein: CASSLFLGGAKEGLF

clone size: .
J gene: TRBJ2-3
V gene: TRBV7-2
D gene: TRBD2
CDR3 DNA: TGTGCCAGCAGCTTAGCTGGCGCGGGGGTAACAGATACGCAGTATTTT
CDR3 protein: CASSLAGAGVTDTQYF

clone size: .
J gene: TRBJ1-5
V gene: TRBV28
D gene: .
CDR3 DNA: TGTGCCAGCAGTCCCCATCGGACAGATAGCAATCAGCCCCAGCATTTT
CDR3 protein: CASSPHRTDSNQPQHF

clone size: .
J gene: TRBJ2-5
V gene: TRBV7-2
D gene: TRBD1
CDR3 DNA: TGTGCCAGCAGCTTAATCGGGAACAGGGGAGTCGGAGAAAAAGAGACCCAGTACTTC
CDR3 protein: CASSLIGNRGVGEKETQYF

clone size: .
J gene: TRBJ1-4
V gene: TRBV19
D gene: TRBD1
CDR3 DNA: TGTGCCAGCCGAGACAGGGGAAATACACCCGTTGAAAAACTGTTTTTT
CDR3 protein: CASRDRGNTPVEKLFF